These 20 T cell receptor beta chains came from one sample sequenced in a study. From the RT-PCR reads, TCRdb called clonotypes with MiXCR, one entry per CDR3 protein. The repertoire has hundreds of thousands of distinct CDR3 sequences, 14% of them found once; the top ten carry roughly 3.6%. The specimen sequenced was memory CD4+ T cells from blood. These receptors were taken from a female donor in good health, serving as a healthy control.

This CDR3 reads CASSQDGSPTSLNSPLHF. The CDR3 DNA follows: TGCGCCAGCAGCCAAGATGGGTCACCTACGAGCCTTAATTCACCCCTCCACTTT. The V and J genes are TRBV4-1 and TRBJ1-6; no firm D call. The V gene's germline CDR1 is MGHRA and CDR2 YSYEKL. V was cut by 0 bases and J by 6 bases, with 18 bases left in between. This CDR3 has 18 amino acids.

This clonotype showed up just a few times. This sequence joins TRBV4-1 and TRBJ1-1, with a tentative D call TRBD1 (6 bases). V lost 1 base, J lost 1 base, and 16 bases lay in between. The CDR3 sequence is 17 residues long. Germline V gene lookup returns CDR1 MGHRA and CDR2 YSYEKL. The CDR3 sequence is CASSQGWSGGQNTEAFF. DNA of the CDR3: TGCGCCAGCAGCCAAGGGTGGTCCGGGGGCCAGAACACTGAAGCTTTCTTT.

This clonotype was seen repeatedly, ten times or more. V is TRBV7-2 and J is TRBJ1-1, with 10 nucleotides matching TRBD1. Trimming removed 5 bases from V and 4 bases from J; junction bases left unmatched: 4. Germline CDR1 SGHTA, CDR2 FQGNSA. This CDR3 comprises 14 residues. DNA for the CDR3: TGTGCCAGCAGCCGACAGGGGGCGAGCACTGAAGCTTTCTTT. As protein: CASSRQGASTEAFF.

In this sample, this clonotype turned up many times. The junction does not match germline at one end; this may be a read error. The V gene is TRBV4-3, the J gene TRBJ2-2; the D gene is possibly TRBD2 (6 bases). The germline V gene has CDR1 LGHNA and CDR2 YSLEER. CDR3 length equals 14 residues. The CDR3 sequence is CASSRDFNTGELFF. The DNA of the CDR3 is TGTGCCAGCAGTCGGGACTTCAACACCGGGGAGCTGTTTTTT.

The chain combines TRBV9 with TRBJ2-3, with unresolved D. This CDR3 comprises 15 residues. Germline CDR1 reads SGDLS; CDR2 reads YYNGEE. Trimming left V 0 bases short and J 3 bases short, with 11 bases between. DNA of the CDR3: TGTGCCAGCAGCGTAGCTTCGGATGCGACAGATACGCAGTATTTT. Its protein product is CASSVASDATDTQYF.

The sample holds many counts of this clonotype. The chain is built from TRBV7-8 and TRBJ2-5, with no clear D. The V gene lost 6 bases and the J gene lost 3 bases, with 17 bases spanning the gap. Germline CDR1 SGHVS, CDR2 FQNEAQ. The CDR3 spans 15 residues. The DNA for the CDR3 is TGTGCCAGCAGTAGAATACCTTCCAGCGAAGAGACCCAGTACTTC. It translates to CASSRIPSSEETQYF.

This clonotype was recorded at least ten times. CDR3 bases: TGTGCCAGCACCCTGGGACAGCCAACGCACAATGAGCAGTTCTTC. Translating it yields CASTLGQPTHNEQFF. V usage is TRBV12-3 or TRBV12-4 and J usage is TRBJ2-1; 7 bases fit TRBD1. The CDR3 contains 15 residues. The junction had 11 bases not matched to a gene; V was cut back by 7 bases and J by 5 bases.

The sample holds many counts of this clonotype. The gene calls are TRBV5-5 and TRBJ2-1, with TRBD1 identical over 10 bases. The J segment lost 8 bases and the V segment lost 4 bases, leaving 6 bases of the junction unmatched. Germline CDR1 SGHKS, CDR2 YYEKEE (reference sequence). This CDR3 contains 14 residues. CDR3: CASSIPTGGDEQFF. The DNA of the CDR3 is TGTGCCAGCAGCATCCCGACAGGGGGCGATGAGCAGTTCTTC.

This clonotype was seen only a few times. V is TRBV7-9 and J is TRBJ2-4, with D possibly being TRBD1 (5 bases). The CDR3 is made up of 16 amino acids. The V end was cut by 1 base, the J end by 1 base, with 11 bases between. Germline CDR1 reads SEHNR; CDR2 reads FQNEAQ (reference sequence). DNA of the CDR3: TGTGCCAGCAGCTTAGGGTTGGACATTGCCAAAAACATTCAGTACTTC. This translates into CASSLGLDIAKNIQYF.

The rearrangement joins TRBV5-1 to TRBJ2-3; D ambiguous. The CDR3 contains 14 residues. The V gene's germline CDR1 is SGHRS and CDR2 YFSETQ. Trimming removed 0 bases from V and 4 bases from J, with 9 bases in between. CDR3 sequence reads: CASSLGPTADTQYF. The CDR3, as DNA: TGCGCCAGCAGCTTGGGGCCCACCGCAGATACGCAGTATTTT.

This clonotype was detected many times. The V gene is TRBV11-2, the J gene TRBJ2-5; D gene unclear. Per the germline V gene, CDR1 is SGHAT and CDR2 is FQNNGV. Trimming left V 5 bases short and J 1 base short, with 14 bases between. The CDR3 loop spans 15 amino acids. The CDR3 DNA sequence: TGTGCCAGCAGCCCAAGAAGGACGGTCCAAGAGACCCAGTACTTC. Protein sequence: CASSPRRTVQETQYF.

This clonotype was seen ten or more times. V gene TRBV20-1 combines with J gene TRBJ2-7; D is possibly TRBD1 (5 bases). Germline-derived CDR1 and CDR2 are DFQATT and SNEGSKA (reference sequence). The CDR3 has 14 residues. The V gene lost 4 bases and the J gene lost 4 bases, with 17 bases spanning the gap. This CDR3 is CSAMPREAQYEQYF. The CDR3 DNA reads as TGCAGTGCTATGCCCAGGGAAGCTCAGTACGAGCAGTACTTC.

The sample holds many counts of this clonotype. The rearrangement joins TRBV29-1 to TRBJ1-2; TRBD1 might be the D (5 bases). In germline, CDR1 is SQVTM, CDR2 ANQGSEA. The CDR3 has 12 residues. The V gene lost 6 bases and the J gene lost 4 bases, with 12 bases spanning the gap. The DNA of the CDR3 is TGCAGCGTGGGGGAACAGAGCTATGGCTACACCTTC. Its protein is CSVGEQSYGYTF.

V gene TRBV20-1 combines with J gene TRBJ2-5; the D is unclear. The V end lost 3 bases, the J end lost 1 base, and 12 bases lay between the germline ends. Germline loops: CDR1 DFQATT, CDR2 SNEGSKA (reference sequence). This CDR3 has 14 amino acids. In DNA, the CDR3 is TGCAGTGCTAGGCCTGGGCAGTTCCAAGAGACCCAGTACTTC. Protein sequence: CSARPGQFQETQYF.

This clonotype was counted between two and nine times. Sequence at one end of the junction differs from germline and may be a read error. V is TRBV7-7 and J is TRBJ2-2; 7 bases agree with TRBD2. This CDR3 has 16 amino acids. CDR1 and CDR2 (germline): SSHAT, FNYEAQ (reference sequence). CDR3: CASRRPGRPNTGELFF. The CDR3 DNA reads TGTGCTAGCAGGAGACCCGGGAGGCCGAACACCGGGGAGCTGTTTTTT.

This clonotype has only a few counts. V usage is TRBV10-3 and J usage is TRBJ1-1; D remains unclear. This CDR3 is 14 amino acids long. Germline loops: CDR1 ENHRY, CDR2 SYGVKD. With 4 bases removed from V and 1 base from J, the gap between germline ends came to 10 bases. CDR3 DNA: TGTGCCATCAGTGCTACCGTTGAGAACACTGAAGCTTTCTTT. It specifies CAISATVENTEAFF.

This clonotype was counted a few times. This chain uses TRBV6-6 with TRBJ2-7; D perhaps matches TRBD1 (6 bases). There are 14 residues in the CDR3. The germline V and J ends were trimmed by 6 bases and 7 bases, with 19 bases remaining between them. Germline CDR1 and CDR2: MNHNY and SVGAGI (reference sequence). CDR3 in amino acids: CASRNERDTGEQYF. The CDR3 nucleotides read TGTGCCAGCAGAAACGAAAGGGACACGGGGGAGCAGTACTTC.

This clonotype was observed many times. The chain links TRBV5-1 to TRBJ2-1; 7 bases map to TRBD1. This CDR3 comprises 16 residues. Germline CDR1 and CDR2: SGHRS and YFSETQ. V lost 3 bases to trimming and J lost 0 bases; unmatched junction nucleotides: 6. The CDR3 reads CASSYNGDSSYNEQFF. The DNA for the CDR3 is TGCGCCAGCAGCTATAACGGGGACAGCTCCTACAATGAGCAGTTCTTC.

This clonotype was detected a few times. The genes are TRBV11-2 and TRBJ1-1; 7 positions agree with TRBD1. This CDR3 region has 12 residues. Per the germline V gene, CDR1 is SGHAT and CDR2 is FQNNGV. The junction had 8 bases not matched to a gene; V was cut back by 4 bases and J by 12 bases. The CDR3 reads CASSSQGVLSFF. The CDR3 DNA follows: TGTGCCAGCAGCTCTCAGGGGGTTTTGTCTTTCTTT.

The CDR3 loop is CASSHPIREPNEKLFF. CDR3 nucleotide sequence: TGCGCCAGCAGCCACCCTATCAGGGAACCTAATGAAAAACTGTTTTTT. The V and J genes are TRBV5-1 and TRBJ1-4; TRBD1 might be the D (5 bases). Germline lookup yields CDR1 SGHRS and CDR2 YFSETQ. V gave up 4 bases and J gave up 3 bases, with 16 bases separating them. The CDR3 is 16 residues long.